A single sample gave rise to the 14 T cell receptor beta chains below, sequenced in a study of human T cells and chemical hapten exposure. This sample's time point: pre-sensitization, week 0. Regarding treatment: therapeutic diphenylcyclopropenone sensitization with weekly scalp DPC. In TCRdb, the RACE reads were re-called with MiXCR into one record per CDR3 protein. The profile shows 350,000 to 400,000 distinct CDR3 sequences, 5.1% of them singletons. The sample in question was whole blood, obtained in connection with sensitization to the hapten diphenylcyclopropenone (DPC). The source of these receptors is a woman in her fifties or sixties with alopecia areata. Some clones in this sample may be carry-over from other donors' samples.

This clonotype came up many times. The CDR3 sequence is CASSPEGGGLDEQFF. In DNA form, the CDR3 reads TGCGCCAGCAGCCCCGAAGGGGGGGGCCTCGATGAGCAGTTCTTC. The chain uses TRBV5-1 and TRBJ2-1, with D possibly matching TRBD2 (7 bases). The V gene lost 4 bases and the J gene lost 8 bases, with 19 bases spanning the gap. The germline V gene has CDR1 SGHRS and CDR2 YFSETQ. The CDR3 sequence is 15 residues long.

The chain links TRBV14 to TRBJ2-7; 7 nucleotides match TRBD1. Germline-derived CDR1 and CDR2 are SGHDN and FVKESK. The CDR3 is 15 residues long. V shed 4 bases and J 1 base; nucleotides not matched to a gene: 7. The CDR3 DNA reads as TGTGCCAGCAGCCCAGAGCAGGGGGTTTCCTACGAGCAGTACTTC. Translating it yields CASSPEQGVSYEQYF.

This clonotype was seen many times. This sequence joins TRBV4-1 and TRBJ1-2, with 8 bases matching TRBD1. The CDR3 has 16 amino acids. J gave up 7 bases and V 1 base, and 11 bases lay outside the gene matches. CDR1 and CDR2 from the germline V gene are MGHRA and YSYEKL. CDR3 in amino acids: CASSQGTRTGTSGYTF. DNA of the CDR3: TGCGCCAGCAGCCAAGGTACTAGGACAGGGACATCTGGCTACACCTTC.

At least ten counts were recorded for this clonotype. V usage is TRBV6-2 or TRBV6-3 and J usage is TRBJ2-3; a possible D gene is TRBD2 (5 bases). The ends were cut back, 6 bases at V and 0 bases at J, with 16 bases in the middle. This CDR3 is built from 16 residues. Germline CDR1 and CDR2: MNHEY and SVGEGT. The CDR3 sequence is CASRLGGSTSTDTQYF. The CDR3 coding sequence is TGTGCCAGCAGGCTCGGTGGGAGTACTAGCACAGATACGCAGTATTTT.

This clonotype was found many times. The chain uses TRBV4-1 and TRBJ2-7, with 9 nucleotides matching TRBD1. Germline V gene lookup returns CDR1 MGHRA and CDR2 YSYEKL. The CDR3 has 16 residues. Trimming removed 4 bases from V and 3 bases from J; junction bases left unmatched: 10. The CDR3 protein is CASSPEAGTGSYEQYF. CDR3 nucleotide sequence: TGCGCCAGCAGCCCTGAAGCCGGGACAGGGAGCTACGAGCAGTACTTC.

This clonotype was recorded many times. This chain joins TRBV28 and TRBJ2-3; weak D call: TRBD2 (6 bases). Germline CDR1 is MDHEN and CDR2 is SYDVKM. CDR3 size: 14 residues. Trimming removed 8 bases from V and 2 bases from J, with 14 bases in between. This CDR3 reads CASARDSYTDTQYF. DNA for the CDR3: TGTGCCAGCGCGCGGGACTCCTACACAGATACGCAGTATTTT.

Only a few counts were recorded for this clonotype. This sequence joins TRBV12-3 or TRBV12-4 and TRBJ2-3, with 9 positions matching TRBD2. Losses at the gene ends were 6 bases for V and 3 bases for J; bases not matched to a gene: 13. There are 17 residues in the CDR3. In DNA, the CDR3 is TGTGCCAGCAGACATCTGCGGGAGGGCCCTTTAACAGATACGCAGTATTTT. It specifies CASRHLREGPLTDTQYF.

This clonotype was observed many times. The chain joins TRBV6-5 to TRBJ2-1; 9 bases line up with TRBD1. Germline CDR1 MNHEY, CDR2 SVGAGI. The CDR3 totals 16 residues. V lost 2 bases, J lost 7 bases, and 9 bases stayed unmatched. CDR3 residues: CASSYPTGTGMNEQFF. CDR3 DNA: TGTGCCAGCAGTTACCCAACCGGGACAGGGATGAATGAGCAGTTCTTC.

This clonotype was detected ten times or more. The chain is built from TRBV5-4 and TRBJ2-7, with D possibly TRBD2 on 6 matching bases. Germline CDR1 SGHNT, CDR2 YYREEE (reference sequence). The CDR3 has 13 residues. V was pared by 3 bases and J by 5 bases, with 12 bases between. CDR3 sequence reads: CASSSILADEQYF. CDR3 DNA sequence: TGTGCCAGCAGCTCCATACTAGCCGACGAGCAGTACTTC.

Ten or more counts support this clonotype. This rearrangement joins TRBV4-3 to TRBJ1-5, with D unclear. This CDR3 region has 16 residues. Per germline, CDR1 LGHNA and CDR2 YSLEER. V was trimmed by 4 bases and J by 5 bases, leaving 18 bases between them. In DNA, the CDR3 is TGCGCCAGCAGCCGCCGATCGTTGGGCAGCGATCAGCCCCAGCATTTT. It yields the protein CASSRRSLGSDQPQHF.

This clonotype has at least ten counts. The genes are TRBV12-3 or TRBV12-4 and TRBJ1-6; D possibly corresponds to TRBD1 (6 bases). Deletions cut 5 bases from V and 9 bases from J, with 14 bases between. The CDR3 runs to 14 residues. The chain's CDR3 is CASSPTGHGSPLHF. The CDR3 nucleotides are TGTGCCAGCAGTCCAACAGGGCACGGTTCACCCCTCCACTTT.

At least ten counts were recorded for this clonotype. The chain is built from TRBV9 and TRBJ2-1, with TRBD2 matching 10 bases. The CDR3 has 15 residues. J gave up 5 bases and V 0 bases, and 2 bases lay outside the gene matches. CDR1 is SGDLS and CDR2 is YYNGEE in the germline V gene. The CDR3 here is CASSVGSGGNNEQFF. The CDR3 DNA reads TGTGCCAGCAGCGTAGGTAGCGGGGGGAACAATGAGCAGTTCTTC.

This clonotype was observed many times. The chain is built from TRBV29-1 and TRBJ2-1, with 8 bases that match TRBD2. The CDR3 contains 14 residues. Per the germline V gene, CDR1 is SQVTM and CDR2 is ANQGSEA. The CDR3 DNA sequence: TGCAGTCATAAAGGGCGGGGGGCCTACAATGAGCAGTTCTTC. Its protein product is CSHKGRGAYNEQFF.

The chain links TRBV3-1 to TRBJ2-2, with a weak D call TRBD2 (5 bases). The CDR3 is made up of 15 amino acids. V was shortened by 5 bases and J by 3 bases, with 13 bases between the two germline ends. The germline CDR1 and CDR2 sequences are LGHDT and YNNKEL (reference sequence). CDR3 sequence (DNA): TGTGCCAGCAGCGCAGGTGCGGGTTACACCGGGGAGCTGTTTTTT. Translated, it gives CASSAGAGYTGELFF. The entire variable domain, with the rest obtained from reference TRBV3-1 and TRBJ2-2, is as follows: DTAVSQTPKYLVTQMGNDKSIKCEQNLGHDTMYWYKQDSKKFLKIMFSYNNKELIINETVPNRFSPKSPDKAHLNLHINSLELGDSAVYFCASSAGAGYTGELFFGEGSRLTVL.